This T cell receptor beta chain is from a study of OX40 agonist ivuxolimab in advanced cancers. About the research overall: Ivuxolimab, an agonistic anti-OX40 (CD134) antibody, was given to patients.

The CDR3 extends over 14 amino acids. Germline V CDR1 and CDR2: SGHVS, FQNEAQ. The V end lost 5 bases, the J end lost 5 bases, and 10 bases lay between the germline ends. Study-wide points: Low normalized T-cell clonal expansion was also seen in some nonresponders. Expanded clones were, on average, more numerous in CD8+ T cells than in CD4+.

Profiling relied on immunoSEQ multiplex PCR, and the TCRdb table lists in-frame clones only, not all of them. The sample consists of 45,000 to 55,000 clones, 75% to 85% of them appearing once. Points on this clone: Its antigen is currently unknown.

The sequence was obtained from an adult with an advanced solid tumor such as melanoma, head and neck, liver or kidney cancer. This rearrangement joins TRBV7-8 to TRBJ1-6, with D hard to call. Sample: CD4+ or CD8+ T cells sorted from blood, taken in a trial of the OX40 agonist ivuxolimab. The CDR3 spells CASSPAGHNSPLHF. The CDR3 DNA is TGTGCCAGCAGCCCCGCGGGTCATAATTCACCCCTCCACTTT.